This T cell receptor beta chain stems from a study of OX40 agonist ivuxolimab in advanced cancers. Assay: immunoSEQ multiplex PCR; the TCRdb copy retains only in-frame clones and omits some. The data contain 70,000 to 80,000 clones, around nine tenths of them singletons. This clone showed up just once. The CDR3 extends over 14 amino acids. CDR1 is MDHEN, CDR2 SYDVKM, per germline. The ends lost 5 bases at V and 3 bases at J; junction bases unmatched: 6. The specimen was CD4+ or CD8+ T cells sorted from blood, collected in a trial of the OX40 agonist ivuxolimab. The TCR sequence derives from an adult with an advanced solid tumor such as melanoma, head and neck, liver or kidney cancer. The V gene is TRBV28, the J gene TRBJ1-2, with 7 bases that match TRBD1. The CDR3 DNA reads as TGTGCCAGCAGTGAGGGGGCGCAGGACTATGGCTACACCTTC. Protein: CASSEGAQDYGYTF.